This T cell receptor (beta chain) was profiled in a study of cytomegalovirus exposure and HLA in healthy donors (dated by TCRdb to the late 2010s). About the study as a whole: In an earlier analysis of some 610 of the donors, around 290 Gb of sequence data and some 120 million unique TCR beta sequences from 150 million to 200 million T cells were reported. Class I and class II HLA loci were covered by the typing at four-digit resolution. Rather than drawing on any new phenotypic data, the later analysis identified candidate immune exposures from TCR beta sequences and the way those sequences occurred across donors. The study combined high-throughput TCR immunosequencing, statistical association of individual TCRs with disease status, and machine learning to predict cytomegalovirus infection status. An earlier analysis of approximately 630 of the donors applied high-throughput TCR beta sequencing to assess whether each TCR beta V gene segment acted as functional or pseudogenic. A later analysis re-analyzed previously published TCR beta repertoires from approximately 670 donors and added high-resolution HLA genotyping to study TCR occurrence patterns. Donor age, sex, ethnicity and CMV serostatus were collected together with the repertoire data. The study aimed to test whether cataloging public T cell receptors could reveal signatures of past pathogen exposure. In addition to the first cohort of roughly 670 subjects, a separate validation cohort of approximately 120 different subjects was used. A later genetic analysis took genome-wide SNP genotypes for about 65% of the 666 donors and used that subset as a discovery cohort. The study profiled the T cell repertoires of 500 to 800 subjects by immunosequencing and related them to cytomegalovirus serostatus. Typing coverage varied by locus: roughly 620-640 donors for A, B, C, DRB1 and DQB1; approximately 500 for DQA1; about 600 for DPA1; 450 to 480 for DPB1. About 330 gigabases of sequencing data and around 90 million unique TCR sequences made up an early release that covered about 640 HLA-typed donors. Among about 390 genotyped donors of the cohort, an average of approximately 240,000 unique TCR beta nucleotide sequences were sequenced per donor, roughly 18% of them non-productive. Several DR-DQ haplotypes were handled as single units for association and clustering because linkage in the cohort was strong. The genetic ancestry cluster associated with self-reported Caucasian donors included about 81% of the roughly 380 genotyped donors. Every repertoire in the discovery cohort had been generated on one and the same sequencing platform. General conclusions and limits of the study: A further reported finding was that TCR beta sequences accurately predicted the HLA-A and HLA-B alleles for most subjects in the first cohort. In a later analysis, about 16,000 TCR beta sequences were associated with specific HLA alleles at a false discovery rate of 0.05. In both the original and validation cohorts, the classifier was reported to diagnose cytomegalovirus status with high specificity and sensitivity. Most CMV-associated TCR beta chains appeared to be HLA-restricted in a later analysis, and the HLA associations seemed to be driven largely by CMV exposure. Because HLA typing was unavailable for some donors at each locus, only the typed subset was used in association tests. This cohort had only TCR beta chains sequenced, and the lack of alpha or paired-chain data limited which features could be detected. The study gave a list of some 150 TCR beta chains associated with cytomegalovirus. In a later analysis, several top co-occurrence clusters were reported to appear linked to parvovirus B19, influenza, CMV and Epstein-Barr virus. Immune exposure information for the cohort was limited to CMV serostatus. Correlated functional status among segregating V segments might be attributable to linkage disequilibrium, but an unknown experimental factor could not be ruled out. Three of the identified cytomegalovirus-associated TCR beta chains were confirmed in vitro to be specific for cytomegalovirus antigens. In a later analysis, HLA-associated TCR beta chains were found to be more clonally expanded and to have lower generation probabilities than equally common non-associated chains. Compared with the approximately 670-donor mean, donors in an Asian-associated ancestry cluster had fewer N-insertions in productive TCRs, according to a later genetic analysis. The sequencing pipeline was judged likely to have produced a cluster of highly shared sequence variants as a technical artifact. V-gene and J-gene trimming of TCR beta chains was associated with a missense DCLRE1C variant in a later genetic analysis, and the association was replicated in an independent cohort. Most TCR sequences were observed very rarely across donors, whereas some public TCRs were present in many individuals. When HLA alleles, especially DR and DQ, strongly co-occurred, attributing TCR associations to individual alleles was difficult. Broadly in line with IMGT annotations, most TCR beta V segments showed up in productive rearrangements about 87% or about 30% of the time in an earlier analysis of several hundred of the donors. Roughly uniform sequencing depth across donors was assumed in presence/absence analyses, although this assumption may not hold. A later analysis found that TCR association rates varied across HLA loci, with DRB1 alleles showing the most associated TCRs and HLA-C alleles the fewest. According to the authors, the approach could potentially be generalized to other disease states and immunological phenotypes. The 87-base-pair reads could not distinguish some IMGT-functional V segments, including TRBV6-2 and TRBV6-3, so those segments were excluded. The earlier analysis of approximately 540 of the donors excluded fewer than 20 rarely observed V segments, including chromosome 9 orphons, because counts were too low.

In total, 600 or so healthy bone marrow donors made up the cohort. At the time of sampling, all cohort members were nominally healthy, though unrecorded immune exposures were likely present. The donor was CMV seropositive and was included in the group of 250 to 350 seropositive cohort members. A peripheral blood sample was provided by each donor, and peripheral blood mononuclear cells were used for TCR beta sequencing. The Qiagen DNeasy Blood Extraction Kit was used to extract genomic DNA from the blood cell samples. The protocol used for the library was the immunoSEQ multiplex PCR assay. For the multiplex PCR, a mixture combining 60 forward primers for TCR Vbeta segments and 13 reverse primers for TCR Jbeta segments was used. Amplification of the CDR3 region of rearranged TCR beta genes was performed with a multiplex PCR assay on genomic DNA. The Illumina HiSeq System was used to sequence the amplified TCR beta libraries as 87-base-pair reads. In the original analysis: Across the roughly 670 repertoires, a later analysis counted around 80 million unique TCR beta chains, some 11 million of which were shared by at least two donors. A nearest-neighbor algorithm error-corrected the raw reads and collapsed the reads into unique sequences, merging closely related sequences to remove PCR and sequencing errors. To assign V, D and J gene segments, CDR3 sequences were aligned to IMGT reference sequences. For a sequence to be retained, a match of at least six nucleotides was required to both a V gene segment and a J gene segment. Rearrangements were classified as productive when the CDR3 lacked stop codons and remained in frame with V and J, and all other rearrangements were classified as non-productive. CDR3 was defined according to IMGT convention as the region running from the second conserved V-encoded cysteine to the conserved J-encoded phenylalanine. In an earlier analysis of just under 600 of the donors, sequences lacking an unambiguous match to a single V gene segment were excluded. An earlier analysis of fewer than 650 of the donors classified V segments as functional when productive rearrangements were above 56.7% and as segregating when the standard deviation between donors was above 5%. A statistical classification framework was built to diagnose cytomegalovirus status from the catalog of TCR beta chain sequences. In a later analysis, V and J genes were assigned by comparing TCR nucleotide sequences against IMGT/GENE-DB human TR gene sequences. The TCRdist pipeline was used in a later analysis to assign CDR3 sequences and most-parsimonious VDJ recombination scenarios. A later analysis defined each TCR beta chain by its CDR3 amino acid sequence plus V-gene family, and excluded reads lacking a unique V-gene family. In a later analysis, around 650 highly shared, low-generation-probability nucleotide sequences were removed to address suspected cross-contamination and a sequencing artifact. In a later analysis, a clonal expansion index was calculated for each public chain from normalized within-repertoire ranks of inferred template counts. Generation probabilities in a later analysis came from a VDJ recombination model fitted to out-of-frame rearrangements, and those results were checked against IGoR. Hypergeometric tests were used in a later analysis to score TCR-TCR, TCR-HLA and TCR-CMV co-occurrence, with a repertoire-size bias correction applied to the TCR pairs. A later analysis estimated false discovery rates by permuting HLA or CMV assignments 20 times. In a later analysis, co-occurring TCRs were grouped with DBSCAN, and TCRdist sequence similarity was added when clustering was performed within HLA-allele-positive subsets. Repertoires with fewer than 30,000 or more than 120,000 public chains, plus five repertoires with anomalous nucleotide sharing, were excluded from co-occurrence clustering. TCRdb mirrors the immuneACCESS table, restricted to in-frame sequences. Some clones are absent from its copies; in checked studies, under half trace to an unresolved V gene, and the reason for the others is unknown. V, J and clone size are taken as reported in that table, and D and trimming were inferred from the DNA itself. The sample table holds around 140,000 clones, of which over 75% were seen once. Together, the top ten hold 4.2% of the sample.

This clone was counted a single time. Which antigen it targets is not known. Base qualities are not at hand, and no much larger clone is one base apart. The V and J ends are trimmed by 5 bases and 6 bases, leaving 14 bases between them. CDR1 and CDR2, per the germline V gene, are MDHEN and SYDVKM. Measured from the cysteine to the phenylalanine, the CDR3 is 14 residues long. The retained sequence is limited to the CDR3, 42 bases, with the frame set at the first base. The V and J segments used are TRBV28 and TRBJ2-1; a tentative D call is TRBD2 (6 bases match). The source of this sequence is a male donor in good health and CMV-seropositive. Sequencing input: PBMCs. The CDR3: CASSMTRDSNEQFF. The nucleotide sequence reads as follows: TGTGCCAGCAGTATGACCCGGGACTCCAATGAGCAGTTCTTC. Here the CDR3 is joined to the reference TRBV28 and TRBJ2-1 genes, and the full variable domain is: DVKVTQSSRYLVKRTGEKVFLECVQDMDHENMFWYRQDPGLGLRLIYFSYDVKMKEKGDIPEGYSVSREKKERFSLILESASTNQTSMYLCASSMTRDSNEQFFGPGTRLTVL.